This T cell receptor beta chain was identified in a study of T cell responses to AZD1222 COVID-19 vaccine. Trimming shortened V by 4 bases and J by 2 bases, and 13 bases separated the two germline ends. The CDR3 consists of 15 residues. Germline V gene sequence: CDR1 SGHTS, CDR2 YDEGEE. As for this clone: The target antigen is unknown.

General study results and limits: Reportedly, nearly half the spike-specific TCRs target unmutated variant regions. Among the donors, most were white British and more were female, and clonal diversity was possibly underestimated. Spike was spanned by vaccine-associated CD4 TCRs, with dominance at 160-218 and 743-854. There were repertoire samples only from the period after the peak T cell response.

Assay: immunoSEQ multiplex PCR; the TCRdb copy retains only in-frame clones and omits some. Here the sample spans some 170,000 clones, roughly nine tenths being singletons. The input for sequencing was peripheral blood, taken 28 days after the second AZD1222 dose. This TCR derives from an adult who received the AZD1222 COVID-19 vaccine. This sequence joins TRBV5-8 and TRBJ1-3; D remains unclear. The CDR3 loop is CASSRKLGTGNTIYF. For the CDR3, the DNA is TGTGCCAGCAGCAGGAAGCTGGGGACTGGAAACACCATATATTTT.